The rows below give T cell receptor beta chains drawn from one sample of a study of blood T cell repertoires in COVID-19. TCRdb's table, derived via immunoSEQ multiplex PCR, lists solely in-frame clones and lacks some. This table holds 150,000 to 200,000 clones, more than 80% found once. The source material was peripheral blood. These receptors originate from a woman aged 55-69 years with acute or convalescent COVID-19. CDR3s include the opening cysteine and the closing phenylalanine or tryptophan. D genes are given only for firm matches. Some rows have no size entry. The others give once, few or many, or a class for an expanded clone.

V	D	size	J	DNA	CDR3
TRBV6-2/TRBV6-3	TRBD2	-	TRBJ2-1	TGTGCCAGCAGTTACGGGGGACTAGGGAGGCATGAGCAGTTCTTC	CASSYGGLGRHEQFF
TRBV24-1	-	-	TRBJ1-1	TGTGCCACCAGTGAAAGCTGGGGAGGCGAAGCTTTCTTT	CATSESWGGEAFF
TRBV13	-	-	TRBJ2-3	TGTGCCAGCAGCTTATTAAGCGGACCCACAGATACGCAGTATTTT	CASSLLSGPTDTQYF
TRBV29-1	-	-	TRBJ2-5	TGCAGCGCGACCTCTAGTGGCCGGGAGACCCAGTACTTC	CSATSSGRETQYF
TRBV3-1/TRBV3-2	-	-	TRBJ1-2	TGTGCCAGCAGCCAAGTCCACGGACAGTCTAACTATGGCTACACCTTC	CASSQVHGQSNYGYTF
TRBV6-5	TRBD1	-	TRBJ1-2	TGTGCCAGCGGATCCGGGACAGGGGTTGGCTATGGCTACACCTTC	CASGSGTGVGYGYTF
TRBV2	TRBD1	-	TRBJ1-2	TGTGCCAGCCTAGACCGGGACAGGGGCTGGGGCTACACCTTC	CASLDRDRGWGYTF
TRBV27	-	once	TRBJ2-1	TGTGCCAGCAGTTTATTAGCGGCTTCCTACAATGAGCAGTTCTTC	CASSLLAASYNEQFF
TRBV20-1	TRBD1	few	TRBJ1-2	TGCAGTGCTAGTCCGACAGGGGGTCGAGCTAACTATGGCTACACCTTC	CSASPTGGRANYGYTF
TRBV28	TRBD1	-	TRBJ1-1	TGTGCCAGCAGCTTCGGGACAGTGAACACTGAAGCTTTCTTT	CASSFGTVNTEAFF
TRBV5-1	-	-	TRBJ2-6	TGCGCCAGCAGCTTGGCCTTAGCTGGGGCCAACGTCCTGACTTTC	CASSLALAGANVLTF
TRBV5-6	-	-	TRBJ1-6	TGTGCCAGCACCACGGGGAGGGCTGGGAACTATAATTCACCCCTCCACTTT	CASTTGRAGNYNSPLHF
TRBV6-1	-	-	TRBJ1-2	TGTGCCAGCAGTGATGAGAGAAAGTGGGGCTACACCTTC	CASSDERKWGYTF
TRBV20-1	TRBD1	-	TRBJ1-2	TGCAGTGCTAGTGGGGGGACAGTGGCACCTTATGGCTACACCTTC	CSASGGTVAPYGYTF
TRBV28	-	few	TRBJ1-6	TGTGCCAGCAGTGCAACGGACAGAGATAATTCACCCCTCCACTTT	CASSATDRDNSPLHF
TRBV30	-	-	TRBJ2-5	TGTGCCTGGAGTAGAGGGCATATACAAGAGACCCAGTACTTC	CAWSRGHIQETQYF
TRBV28	-	-	TRBJ1-5	TGTGCCAGCAGTTTACTCAGGGCTGGCAATCAGCCCCAGCATTTT	CASSLLRAGNQPQHF
TRBV5-1	TRBD1	-	TRBJ1-1	TGCGCCAGCAGCTTACAGGGGGCAAACACTGAAGCTTTCTTT	CASSLQGANTEAFF
TRBV10-3	-	few	TRBJ1-6	TGTGCCTCCTTATGGGGGCCGGGATATAATTCACCCCTCCACTTT	CASLWGPGYNSPLHF
TRBV9	TRBD1	-	TRBJ1-3	TGTGCCAGCAGCGCGGGGACAGCTGGAAACACCATATATTTT	CASSAGTAGNTIYF
TRBV29-1	TRBD2	-	TRBJ2-3	TGCAGCGTTGATGGGCTAGCGGCTCCCTACACAGATACGCAGTATTTT	CSVDGLAAPYTDTQYF
TRBV21-1	-	-	TRBJ1-1	TGTGCCAGCAGCAAAGCTAACTGGGACAGTGTGGGCACTGAAGCTTTCTTT	CASSKANWDSVGTEAFF
TRBV3-1/TRBV3-2	TRBD2	few	TRBJ2-2	TGTGCCAGCAGCCAGGGGACTAGTGGTACCGGGGAGCTGTTTTTT	CASSQGTSGTGELFF
TRBV19	-	-	TRBJ1-5	TGTGCCAGTAGTATCGTAGATAGCAATCAGCCCCAGCATTTT	CASSIVDSNQPQHF
TRBV2	TRBD1	-	TRBJ1-4	TGTGCCAGCAGGGGAGACAGGGGGAGGGAAAAACTGTTTTTT	CASRGDRGREKLFF
TRBV30	TRBD1	-	TRBJ1-5	TGTGCCTGGAGGGGACAGGGTGGCAATCAGCCCCAGCATTTT	CAWRGQGGNQPQHF
TRBV29-1	TRBD1	-	TRBJ2-1	TGCAGCGTTCGGGACAGGGGGCTTAGCAATGAGCAGTTCTTC	CSVRDRGLSNEQFF
TRBV19	TRBD1	-	TRBJ1-5	TGTGCCAGTACCCCACCGGGCAGGGGGTTCAGTCAGCCCCAGCATTTT	CASTPPGRGFSQPQHF
TRBV5-1	-	-	TRBJ2-1	TGCGCCAGCAGCCTGCTAGCGGAGCAGTTCTTC	CASSLLAEQFF
TRBV29-1	TRBD1	few	TRBJ2-1	TGCAGCGTTGATGGACAGGACTACAATGAGCAGTTCTTC	CSVDGQDYNEQFF
TRBV4-1	TRBD1	-	TRBJ2-3	TGCGCCAGCAGCCAAGATCAGGGACAGGGGGTGCTTAACACAGATACGCAGTATTTT	CASSQDQGQGVLNTDTQYF
TRBV28	TRBD2	-	TRBJ2-1	TGTGCCAGCAGTTTCCATAGTGGGACTAGCGGGAAATATGAGCAGTTCTTC	CASSFHSGTSGKYEQFF
TRBV5-1	TRBD2	-	TRBJ2-2	TGCGCCAGCAGCGAAGCGGGAGGGCGGACCGGGGAGCTGTTTTTT	CASSEAGGRTGELFF
TRBV5-1	-	-	TRBJ1-4	TGCGCCAGCAGCCTTGCCTCACAGGGACCTGAAAAACTGTTTTTT	CASSLASQGPEKLFF
TRBV7-6	-	-	TRBJ1-4	TGTGCCAGCAGCTTAGATATTAGCGGGAAACTGTTTTTT	CASSLDISGKLFF
TRBV28	-	-	TRBJ1-1	TGTGCCAGCAGTCCCCTGACTGAAGCTTTCTTT	CASSPLTEAFF